This TCR beta chain was sequenced for a study of control samples from healthy donors and cancer patients. Trimming shortened V by 2 bases and J by 1 base, and 9 bases separated the two germline ends. The length of the CDR3 is 14 residues. Germline CDR1 reads GTSNPN; CDR2 reads SVGIG (reference sequence). The method was immunoSEQ multiplex PCR; TCRdb's version includes in-frame clones alone and lacks a portion of them. Among some 140,000 clones, roughly nine tenths were seen once, and the ten largest hold approximately 9.4%. The clonotype comes from a woman in her twenties or thirties in good health. Sequencing was performed on blood. This chain joins TRBV30 and TRBJ1-5; TRBD1 might be the D (5 bases). The CDR3, as DNA: TGTGCCTGGAGTAGACAGTTAAGCAATCAGCCCCAGCATTTT. Amino acid sequence: CAWSRQLSNQPQHF.